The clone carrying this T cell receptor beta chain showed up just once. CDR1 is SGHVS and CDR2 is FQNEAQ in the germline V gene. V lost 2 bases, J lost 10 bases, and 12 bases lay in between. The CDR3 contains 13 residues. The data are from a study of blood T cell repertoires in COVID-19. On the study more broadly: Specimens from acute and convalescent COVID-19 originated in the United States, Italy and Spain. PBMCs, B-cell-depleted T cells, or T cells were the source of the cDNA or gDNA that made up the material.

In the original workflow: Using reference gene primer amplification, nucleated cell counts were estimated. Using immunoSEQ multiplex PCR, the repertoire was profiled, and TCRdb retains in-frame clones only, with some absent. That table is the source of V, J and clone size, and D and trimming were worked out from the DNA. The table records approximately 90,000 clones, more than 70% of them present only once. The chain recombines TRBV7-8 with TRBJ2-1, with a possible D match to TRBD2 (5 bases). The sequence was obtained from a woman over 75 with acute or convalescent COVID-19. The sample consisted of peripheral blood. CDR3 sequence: CASSLSGSVEQFF. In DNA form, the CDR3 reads TGTGCCAGCAGCTTATCTGGTAGCGTGGAGCAGTTCTTC.